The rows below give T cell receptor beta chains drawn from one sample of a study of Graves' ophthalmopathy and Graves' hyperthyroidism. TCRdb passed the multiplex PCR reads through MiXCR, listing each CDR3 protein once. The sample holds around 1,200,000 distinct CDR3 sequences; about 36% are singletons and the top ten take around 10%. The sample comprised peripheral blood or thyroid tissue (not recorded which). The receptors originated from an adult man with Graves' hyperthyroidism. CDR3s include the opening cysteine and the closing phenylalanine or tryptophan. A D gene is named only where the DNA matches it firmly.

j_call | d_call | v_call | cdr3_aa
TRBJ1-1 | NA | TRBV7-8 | CASSFRAGRAFF
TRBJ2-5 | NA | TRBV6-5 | CASRPQGREETQYF
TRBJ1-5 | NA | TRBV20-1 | CSARHRENYQPQHF
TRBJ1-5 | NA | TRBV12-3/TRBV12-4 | CASSLVRGSGNQPQHF
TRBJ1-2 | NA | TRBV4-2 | CASSQDLSINYGYTF
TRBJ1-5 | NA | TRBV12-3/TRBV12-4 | CASSLEYRVQHF
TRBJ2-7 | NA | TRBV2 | CASSDWDGIYEQYF
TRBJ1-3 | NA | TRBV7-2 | CASSLDSSLGYGNTIYF
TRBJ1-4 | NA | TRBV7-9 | CASSSYRAEKLFF
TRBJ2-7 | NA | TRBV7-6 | CASSLATGNILVFHEQYF
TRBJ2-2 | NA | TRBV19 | CASRAGPNTGELFF
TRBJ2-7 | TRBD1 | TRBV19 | CASSPRTGISYEQYF
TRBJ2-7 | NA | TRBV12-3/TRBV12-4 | CASSLRAGWYEQYF
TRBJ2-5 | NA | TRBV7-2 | CASSLGARIKETQYF
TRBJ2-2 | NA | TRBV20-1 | CSASGPPANTGELFF
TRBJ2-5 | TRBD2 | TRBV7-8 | CASSLARLAGDAETQYF
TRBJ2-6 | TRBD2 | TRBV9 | CAGSGDRESGANVLTF
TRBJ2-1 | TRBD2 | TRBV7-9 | CASSGWTSGPNNEQFF
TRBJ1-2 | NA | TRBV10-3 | CAISAPGQGNYGYTF
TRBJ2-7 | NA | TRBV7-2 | CASSLPARQAAYEQYF
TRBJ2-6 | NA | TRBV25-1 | CANAGAGANVLTF
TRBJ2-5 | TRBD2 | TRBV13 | CASSVAGLGDQYF